This is a list of T cell receptor beta chains from one sample in a study of post-analysis software for immune sequencing data. TCRdb reprocessed the PCR reads via MiXCR and lists one record per CDR3 protein. This sample yields around 260,000 distinct CDR3 sequences, of which 30% to 45% are seen a single time; under 5.5% belongs to the top ten. Input material: blood. The receptors come from a girl under 18 with multiple sclerosis. CDR3s include the opening cysteine and the closing phenylalanine or tryptophan. D genes are given only for firm matches. Not every row has a clone size; where given, it reads once, few, many or a size class.

abundance	v_gene	j_gene	d_gene	CDR3aa	CDR3nt
-	TRBV5-5	TRBJ1-1	-	CASSRANGGGSVEAFF	TGTGCCAGCAGCCGGGCGAACGGGGGGGGATCGGTTGAAGCTTTCTTT
-	TRBV7-2	TRBJ1-5	-	CASSLAGGKSNQPQHF	TGTGCCAGCAGCTTAGCGGGGGGAAAGAGCAATCAGCCCCAGCATTTT
once	TRBV7-2	TRBJ2-4	-	CASSSGLPLDIQYF	TGTGCCAGCAGCTCAGGACTACCCTTAGACATTCAGTACTTC
-	TRBV4-1	TRBJ1-3	TRBD1	CASSRVVGDSSGNTIYF	TGCGCCAGCAGCCGCGTAGTGGGGGACAGCTCTGGAAACACCATATATTTT
-	TRBV30	TRBJ1-1	-	CAWSVAGVGGNTEAFF	TGTGCCTGGAGTGTAGCGGGGGTCGGGGGGAACACTGAAGCTTTCTTT
many	TRBV5-1	TRBJ1-1	TRBD1	CASSLGLPGQGTEAFF	TGCGCCAGCAGCCTGGGACTCCCGGGACAGGGGACTGAAGCTTTCTTT
-	TRBV20-1	TRBJ2-1	TRBD2	CSAAGTSGGYNEQFF	TGCAGTGCTGCCGGGACTAGCGGGGGTTACAATGAGCAGTTCTTC
-	TRBV20-1	TRBJ2-1	TRBD2	CSARAKRELYNEQFF	TGCAGTGCTAGGGCAAAGCGGGAGTTATACAATGAGCAGTTCTTC
many	TRBV20-1	TRBJ1-2	-	CSARTEVYGYTF	TGCAGTGCTAGGACAGAAGTATATGGCTACACCTTC
many	TRBV27	TRBJ2-6	-	CATGLSGANVLTF	TGTGCCACGGGGTTGTCTGGGGCCAACGTCCTGACTTTC
many	TRBV5-1	TRBJ2-7	-	CASSPTPHEQYF	TGCGCCAGCAGCCCTACCCCTCACGAGCAGTACTTC
few	TRBV12-3/TRBV12-4	TRBJ1-2	TRBD1	CASSTGQGANYGYTF	TGTGCCAGCAGCACGGGACAGGGGGCTAACTATGGCTACACCTTC
-	TRBV2	TRBJ2-5	-	CASSVVQGEQYF	TGTGCCAGCAGTGTCGTCCAGGGTGAGCAGTACTTC
-	TRBV3-1	TRBJ2-1	-	CASSQVLETYNEQFF	TGTGCCAGCAGCCAGGTACTAGAGACCTACAATGAGCAGTTCTTC
-	TRBV6-2/TRBV6-3	TRBJ2-2	TRBD2	CASSYPGLAEVDGELFF	TGTGCCAGCAGTTACCCCGGACTAGCGGAAGTGGACGGGGAGCTGTTTTTT
once	TRBV5-8	TRBJ2-1	-	CASSPGSGLDNEQFF	TGTGCCAGCAGCCCGGGGTCTGGCTTAGACAATGAGCAGTTCTTC
-	TRBV29-1	TRBJ2-1	-	CSVIASTLNEQFF	TGCAGCGTTATCGCGTCGACACTCAATGAGCAGTTCTTC
many	TRBV20-1	TRBJ1-6	TRBD1	CSASPRTGRNSPLHF	TGCAGTGCTAGTCCTAGGACAGGCCGTAATTCACCCCTCCACTTT
many	TRBV30	TRBJ2-1	TRBD2	CAWAGGSNYNEQFF	TGTGCCTGGGCCGGCGGGAGTAATTACAATGAGCAGTTCTTC
-	TRBV5-1	TRBJ2-5	-	CASLRPGGEAQYF	TGCGCCAGCCTCCGCCCTGGCGGAGAGGCCCAGTACTTC
many	TRBV24-1	TRBJ2-3	TRBD2	CATTTSGGDTQYF	TGTGCCACCACTACTAGCGGGGGCGATACGCAGTATTTT
-	TRBV7-8	TRBJ1-5	-	CASSPSGYPSNQPQHF	TGTGCCAGCAGCCCCTCAGGCTACCCGAGCAATCAGCCCCAGCATTTT
many	TRBV5-5	TRBJ1-2	-	CASSRTGNYGYTF	TGTGCCAGCAGCCGCACAGGGAACTATGGCTACACCTTC
few	TRBV30	TRBJ1-4	-	CAWSPGDRLREKLFF	TGTGCCTGGAGTCCTGGGGACCGCCTGAGGGAAAAACTGTTTTTT